The sequence of this TCR beta chain was determined in a study of T cell responses to AZD1222 COVID-19 vaccine. Study-level results: Baseline antibody screening turned up just a handful of seropositive AZD1222 recipients. Donor demographics were predominantly white British with a female majority; clonal diversity may be underestimated. Sampled repertoires all dated from after the peak T cell response.

This CDR3 spans 13 amino acids. V lost 6 bases and J lost 4, with 12 bases in between. The germline V gene has CDR1 MDHEN and CDR2 SYDVKM. Here immunoSEQ multiplex PCR was the method, and the copy in TCRdb shows in-frame clones only, minus some. Here the sample spans over 110,000 clones, around 94% being singletons. Regarding this clone: Its antigen is undetermined.

This chain joins TRBV28 and TRBJ1-2; perhaps TRBD1 as D (6 bases). The sequence was collected from an adult who received the AZD1222 COVID-19 vaccine. This material consisted of peripheral blood, taken 28 days after the second AZD1222 dose. Here the CDR3 DNA reads TGTGCCAGCAGCTCAGGGGAGCCCTATGGCTACACCTTC. Its protein is CASSSGEPYGYTF.